A selection of T cell receptor beta chains follows, all from one sample in a study of blood T cell repertoires in COVID-19. Clones were read by immunoSEQ multiplex PCR, and TCRdb kept only the in-frame ones, dropping some. The sample lists roughly 60,000 clones; 84% were seen once. The sequenced sample was peripheral blood. Receptor source: a woman aged 60-75 years with acute or convalescent COVID-19. CDR3s include the opening cysteine and the closing phenylalanine or tryptophan. The D gene is left open where the match is weak. Size tells how often a clone was seen (once, few, many) or the class of an expanded clone, and some rows leave it out.

D: -; V: TRBV19; size: -; J: TRBJ1-1; CDR3: CASSDNKELLNTEAFF; DNA: TGTGCCAGTAGCGACAACAAGGAACTCTTGAACACTGAAGCTTTCTTT
D: -; V: TRBV19; size: -; J: TRBJ1-5; CDR3: CATLPTWGENQPQHF; DNA: TGTGCCACTCTACCGACTTGGGGGGAGAATCAGCCCCAGCATTTT
D: -; V: TRBV6-6; size: -; J: TRBJ1-6; CDR3: CASSLRVNSPLHF; DNA: TGTGCCAGCAGTTTACGGGTCAATTCACCCCTCCACTTT
D: -; V: TRBV6-6; size: -; J: TRBJ1-4; CDR3: CASRQGGVGEKLFF; DNA: TGTGCCAGCAGACAAGGGGGGGTAGGTGAAAAACTGTTTTTT
D: -; V: TRBV4-2; size: -; J: TRBJ2-7; CDR3: CASSQEGRSGSEQYF; DNA: TGTGCCAGCAGCCAAGAGGGAAGGTCGGGGAGCGAGCAGTACTTC
D: -; V: TRBV4-1; size: once; J: TRBJ1-1; CDR3: CASSQDGTGTEAFF; DNA: TGCGCCAGCAGCCAAGATGGTACAGGGACTGAAGCTTTCTTT
D: TRBD2; V: TRBV6-2/TRBV6-3; size: few; J: TRBJ2-2; CDR3: CASSYSKVAGGRSTGELFF; DNA: TGTGCCAGCAGTTACTCGAAAGTAGCGGGGGGGCGATCGACCGGGGAGCTGTTTTTT
D: -; V: TRBV5-1; size: -; J: TRBJ1-1; CDR3: CASSREPNTEAFF; DNA: TGCGCCAGCAGCCGGGAGCCTAACACTGAAGCTTTCTTT
D: -; V: TRBV6-5; size: once; J: TRBJ1-5; CDR3: CATRVGNSNQPQHF; DNA: TGTGCCACCAGGGTCGGGAATAGCAATCAGCCCCAGCATTTT
D: TRBD2; V: TRBV18; size: -; J: TRBJ2-3; CDR3: CASSPPGRGSTDTQYF; DNA: TGTGCCAGCTCACCACCAGGGCGGGGGAGCACAGATACGCAGTATTTT
D: -; V: TRBV19; size: -; J: TRBJ2-5; CDR3: CASSIDQNRASEETQYF; DNA: TGTGCCAGTAGTATAGATCAGAACAGGGCATCGGAAGAGACCCAGTACTTC
D: TRBD2; V: TRBV6-6; size: -; J: TRBJ2-5; CDR3: CATTYGGGKGETQYF; DNA: TGTGCCACGACCTACGGGGGAGGGAAGGGGGAGACCCAGTACTTC
D: -; V: TRBV7-7; size: -; J: TRBJ2-2; CDR3: CASSLGQTGELFF; DNA: TGTGCCAGCAGCTTAGGGCAAACCGGGGAGCTGTTTTTT
D: -; V: TRBV9; size: -; J: TRBJ1-6; CDR3: CATARRDNSPLHF; DNA: TGTGCCACCGCCCGACGGGATAATTCACCCCTCCACTTT
D: -; V: TRBV2; size: few; J: TRBJ1-5; CDR3: CASSEALDEGDQPQHF; DNA: TGTGCCAGCAGTGAAGCGCTTGACGAGGGGGATCAGCCCCAGCATTTT
D: -; V: TRBV12-3/TRBV12-4; size: -; J: TRBJ1-2; CDR3: CASSLGQVYGYTF; DNA: TGTGCCAGCAGTTTAGGGCAGGTCTATGGCTACACCTTC
D: TRBD1; V: TRBV19; size: -; J: TRBJ2-7; CDR3: CASSIGTGPYEQYF; DNA: TGTGCCAGTAGTATCGGGACAGGACCCTACGAGCAGTACTTC
D: TRBD2; V: TRBV5-1; size: -; J: TRBJ2-2; CDR3: CASSPRLAGGNTGELFF; DNA: TGCGCCAGCAGCCCTAGACTAGCGGGGGGGAACACCGGGGAGCTGTTTTTT
D: -; V: TRBV2; size: -; J: TRBJ2-3; CDR3: CASSEIDSGADTQYF; DNA: TGTGCCAGCAGTGAAATTGATTCGGGGGCAGATACGCAGTATTTT
D: -; V: TRBV3-1/TRBV3-2; size: -; J: TRBJ1-1; CDR3: CASSQDIMNTEAFF; DNA: TGTGCCAGCAGCCAAGATATAATGAACACTGAAGCTTTCTTT
D: -; V: TRBV18; size: -; J: TRBJ2-2; CDR3: CASSPDMAPTGELFF; DNA: TGTGCCAGCTCGCCTGACATGGCGCCGACCGGGGAGCTGTTTTTT
D: -; V: TRBV6-6; size: -; J: TRBJ1-2; CDR3: CASSPRGGAIGYTF; DNA: TGTGCCAGCAGTCCGCGGGGGGGGGCGATAGGCTACACCTTC
D: -; V: TRBV6-5; size: -; J: TRBJ1-5; CDR3: CASSPRVYSNQPQHF; DNA: TGTGCCAGCAGTCCCCGGGTGTATAGCAATCAGCCCCAGCATTTT
D: -; V: TRBV11-1; size: -; J: TRBJ2-2; CDR3: CASSLPAGELFF; DNA: TGTGCCAGCAGCCTCCCAGCCGGGGAGCTGTTTTTT
D: TRBD1; V: TRBV13; size: -; J: TRBJ1-2; CDR3: CASSPRTGTNYGYTF; DNA: TGTGCCAGCAGCCCCCGGACAGGGACTAACTATGGCTACACCTTC
D: -; V: TRBV7-3; size: -; J: TRBJ2-1; CDR3: CASSLSPGDNEQFF; DNA: TGTGCCAGCAGCTTAAGTCCGGGGGACAATGAGCAGTTCTTC
D: -; V: TRBV4-1; size: -; J: TRBJ1-2; CDR3: CASSQDIAGARVVGYTF; DNA: TGCGCCAGCAGCCAAGATATAGCGGGGGCGCGGGTGGTTGGCTACACCTTC
D: TRBD1; V: TRBV10-3; size: -; J: TRBJ1-3; CDR3: CAIRGQGNGNTIYF; DNA: TGTGCCATCAGGGGACAGGGGAATGGAAACACCATATATTTT